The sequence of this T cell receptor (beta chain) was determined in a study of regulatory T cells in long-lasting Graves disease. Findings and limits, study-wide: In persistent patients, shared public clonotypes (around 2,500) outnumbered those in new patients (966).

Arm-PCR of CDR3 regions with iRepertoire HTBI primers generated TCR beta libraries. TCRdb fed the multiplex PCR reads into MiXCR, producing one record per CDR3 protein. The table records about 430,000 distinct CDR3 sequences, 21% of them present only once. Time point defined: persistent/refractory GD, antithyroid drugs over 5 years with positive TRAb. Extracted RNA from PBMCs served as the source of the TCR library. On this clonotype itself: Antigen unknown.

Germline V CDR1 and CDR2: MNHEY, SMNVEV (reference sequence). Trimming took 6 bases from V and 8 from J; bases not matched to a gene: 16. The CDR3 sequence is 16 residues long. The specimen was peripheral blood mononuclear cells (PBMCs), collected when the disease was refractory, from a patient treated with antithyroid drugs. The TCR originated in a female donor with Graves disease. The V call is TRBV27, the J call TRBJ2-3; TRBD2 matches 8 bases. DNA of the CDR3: TGTGCCAGCAGCTCTTTTAGCGGGACGGCCCCAGGTACGCAGTATTTT. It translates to CASSSFSGTAPGTQYF.